One sample yielded the 10 T cell receptor beta chains listed below, sequenced in a study of blood T cell repertoires in COVID-19. Profiled with immunoSEQ multiplex PCR; TCRdb holds only in-frame clones, not every one. The sample has roughly 390,000 clones, about 85% seen once. Sequenced input: peripheral blood. These receptors came from a woman aged 18-35 years with acute or convalescent COVID-19.

The V gene is TRBV24-1, the J gene TRBJ2-7; 10 bases map to TRBD1. V shed 5 bases and J 3 bases; nucleotides not matched to a gene: 9. Germline CDR1 reads KGHDR; CDR2 reads SFDVKD. CDR3 length: 16 amino acids. CDR3 sequence reads: CATSGPGDRGVYEQYF. CDR3 nucleotide sequence: TGTGCCACCAGTGGCCCCGGGGACAGGGGAGTCTACGAGCAGTACTTC.

J is TRBJ2-1 and V is TRBV5-4; 8 positions match TRBD1. The CDR3 loop spans 18 amino acids. Germline V gene lookup returns CDR1 SGHNT and CDR2 YYREEE (reference sequence). V dropped 3 bases and J dropped 7; count of bases not matched to a gene: 18. The CDR3 protein is CASSSKSQGAGEKNEQFF. In nucleotides, the CDR3 is TGTGCCAGCAGCTCCAAATCCCAGGGGGCTGGGGAAAAAAATGAGCAGTTCTTC.

The chain carries TRBV19 and TRBJ2-2, with a possible D match to TRBD1 (5 bases). CDR3 length: 19 residues. Germline values: CDR1 LNHDA, CDR2 SQIVND (reference sequence). Trimming took 0 bases from V and 0 from J, leaving 17 bases between them. The CDR3 reads CASSIERGRGPTNTGELFF. The CDR3 coding sequence is TGTGCCAGTAGTATAGAGAGAGGAAGGGGCCCTACGAACACCGGGGAGCTGTTTTTT.

V usage is TRBV6-4 and J usage is TRBJ2-7; 12 bases agree with TRBD2. V lost 4 bases and J lost 2; bases outside the gene matches: 3. The CDR3 totals 15 residues. The germline V gene encodes CDR1 MRHNA and CDR2 SNTAGT. The CDR3 sequence is CASSVLAGGTYEQYF. CDR3 nucleotide sequence: TGTGCCAGCAGTGTCCTAGCGGGAGGGACCTACGAGCAGTACTTC.

This chain links TRBV30 with TRBJ2-7; 15 nucleotides align to TRBD2. The J segment lost 6 bases and the V segment lost 5 bases, leaving 2 bases of the junction unmatched. CDR3 length equals 13 residues. The V gene's germline CDR1 is GTSNPN and CDR2 SVGIG (reference sequence). This chain's CDR3 is CAWRTSGGGEQYF. CDR3 nucleotides: TGTGCCTGGCGGACTAGCGGGGGGGGCGAGCAGTACTTC.

The rearrangement links TRBV2 to TRBJ2-3; D might be TRBD2 (6 bases). CDR1 and CDR2 from the germline V gene are SNHLY and FYNNEI. The germline V and J ends were trimmed by 5 bases and 5 bases, with 14 bases remaining between them. This CDR3 is built from 14 residues. The CDR3 region is CASSPPGGGDTQYF. CDR3 bases: TGTGCCAGCAGTCCGCCCGGGGGTGGAGATACGCAGTATTTT.

The chain links TRBV27 to TRBJ1-1; D call uncertain. Germline V lookup: CDR1 MNHEY, CDR2 SMNVEV (reference sequence). Trimming stripped 4 bases from V and 3 bases from J, with 12 bases between. CDR3 length: 14 residues. The CDR3 sequence: CASSYVRTDTEAFF. CDR3 coding DNA: TGTGCCAGCAGTTACGTAAGGACTGACACTGAAGCTTTCTTT.

This clone was detected only once. This chain joins TRBV5-1 and TRBJ1-1; tentatively, D is TRBD1 (5 bases). Looked up from germline, CDR1 is SGHRS and CDR2 is YFSETQ. V lost 4 bases and J lost 2, with 12 bases in between. The CDR3 loop spans 14 amino acids. The CDR3 here is CASSPAQGNTEAFF. CDR3 nucleotide sequence: TGCGCCAGCAGCCCGGCGCAGGGTAACACTGAAGCTTTCTTT.

This clone was found a few times. The gene calls are TRBV9 and TRBJ1-3, with a possible D match to TRBD1 (6 bases). Germline loops: CDR1 SGDLS, CDR2 YYNGEE. This CDR3 has 16 residues. V lost 3 bases to trimming and J lost 9 bases, with 22 bases between them. CDR3 sequence (DNA): TGTGCCAGCAGCGAGGGTCCATCGACAGGACTGGGCACCATATATTTT. Its protein product is CASSEGPSTGLGTIYF.

The rearrangement uses TRBV7-9 and TRBJ2-1, with 10 bases matching TRBD2. Germline V gives CDR1 SEHNR, CDR2 FQNEAQ (reference sequence). The CDR3 has 16 amino acids. V lost 0 bases, J lost 10 bases, and 9 bases stayed unmatched. The CDR3 protein is CASSLAASGGLGEQFF. CDR3 nucleotide sequence: TGTGCCAGCAGCTTAGCGGCTAGCGGGGGTCTGGGAGAGCAGTTCTTC.